This is a list of T cell receptor beta chains from one sample in a study of blood T cell repertoires in COVID-19. This table comes from immunoSEQ multiplex PCR, and its TCRdb copy is limited to in-frame clones, with some not included. The table has around 290,000 clones, under 90% seen once; the top ten hold about 1.8%. The sample comprised PBMCs or T cells enriched from blood (not recorded which). Source of these receptors: a woman aged 40 to 50 who had recovered from COVID-19. Each CDR3 is given with its conserved first and last residue. Each record gives: D gene, V gene, J gene, clone size, CDR3 DNA, CDR3 protein. The D gene is left open where the match is weak. Expanded clones are given a class, and other clones once, few, many or no size at all.

D: TRBD2
V: TRBV4-1
J: TRBJ2-3
size: NA
DNA: TGCGCCAGCAGCACCGGACTAGCGGAAACAGATACGCAGTATTTT
CDR3: CASSTGLAETDTQYF

D: NA
V: TRBV4-1
J: TRBJ2-1
size: NA
DNA: TGCGCCAGCAGCCAAGATGCCGGGTTCGGCAATGAGCAGTTCTTC
CDR3: CASSQDAGFGNEQFF

D: NA
V: TRBV9
J: TRBJ2-1
size: NA
DNA: TGTGCCAGCAGCGCCCCCGGAGGCTCCAGCTCCTACAATGAGCAGTTCTTC
CDR3: CASSAPGGSSSYNEQFF

D: TRBD2
V: TRBV7-2
J: TRBJ2-1
size: NA
DNA: TGTGCCAGCAGCTTAGGTAGCGGGCGAGGGTCCTACAATGAGCAGTTCTTC
CDR3: CASSLGSGRGSYNEQFF

D: NA
V: TRBV6-5
J: TRBJ1-2
size: NA
DNA: TGTGCCAGCGGGGGAGGCCTAACGGTTAACTATGGCTACACCTTC
CDR3: CASGGGLTVNYGYTF

D: TRBD1
V: TRBV20-1
J: TRBJ1-2
size: NA
DNA: TGCAGTGCTAGTCCGACAGGGGGCGGTTATGGCTACACCTTC
CDR3: CSASPTGGGYGYTF

D: NA
V: TRBV9
J: TRBJ1-1
size: NA
DNA: TGTGCCAGCACCCTCGGGAGGGTAGACACTGAAGCTTTCTTT
CDR3: CASTLGRVDTEAFF

D: NA
V: TRBV7-8
J: TRBJ2-5
size: NA
DNA: TGTGCCAGCAGCCCTAGACGGAGTTTTGGCAAGGCATCCGAGACCCAGTACTTC
CDR3: CASSPRRSFGKASETQYF

D: NA
V: TRBV5-6
J: TRBJ1-1
size: NA
DNA: TGTGCCAGCAGCCTTGGGGCCCTACAGGGGAACACTGAAGCTTTCTTT
CDR3: CASSLGALQGNTEAFF

D: TRBD1
V: TRBV25-1
J: TRBJ2-5
size: NA
DNA: TGTGCCAGCAGTGGAGACAGGGGACTCCAAGAGACCCAGTACTTC
CDR3: CASSGDRGLQETQYF

D: NA
V: TRBV27
J: TRBJ1-2
size: NA
DNA: TGTGCCAGCAGTTTACTGGGGTCGGGGGGCTACACCTTC
CDR3: CASSLLGSGGYTF

D: NA
V: TRBV6-5
J: TRBJ1-2
size: NA
DNA: TGTGCCAGCAGTCATTACGAGGCAGCTAACTATGGCTACACCTTC
CDR3: CASSHYEAANYGYTF

D: TRBD2
V: TRBV4-1
J: TRBJ2-7
size: few
DNA: TGCGCCAGCAGCCGAGAGACTAGCGGGGTAAGCTCCTACGAGCAGTACTTC
CDR3: CASSRETSGVSSYEQYF

D: NA
V: TRBV11-2
J: TRBJ2-1
size: NA
DNA: TGTGCCAGCAGTCCCCAAGGGGGGGCGGTAAGTGAGCAGTTCTTC
CDR3: CASSPQGGAVSEQFF

D: NA
V: TRBV3-1/TRBV3-2
J: TRBJ1-5
size: NA
DNA: TGTGCCAGCAGACTCGGAGGAAGCAATCAGCCCCAGCATTTT
CDR3: CASRLGGSNQPQHF

D: NA
V: TRBV5-1
J: TRBJ1-6
size: NA
DNA: TGCGCCAGCAGCTTGGGACAGGCTAATTCACCCCTCCACTTT
CDR3: CASSLGQANSPLHF

D: NA
V: TRBV6-5
J: TRBJ2-3
size: NA
DNA: TGTGCCAGCAGCTCAAAGAGAACGCAGTATTTT
CDR3: CASSSKRTQYF

D: TRBD2
V: TRBV6-5
J: TRBJ2-5
size: once
DNA: TGTGCCAGCAGTATCTCGGGAGGTTGGGAGACCCAGTACTTC
CDR3: CASSISGGWETQYF

D: NA
V: TRBV2
J: TRBJ1-1
size: NA
DNA: TGTGCCAACATTTACGGGTCTGAAGCTTTCTTT
CDR3: CANIYGSEAFF

D: NA
V: TRBV9
J: TRBJ2-1
size: NA
DNA: TGTGCCAGCAGCGTAGGGCAGGGATCCAATGAGCAGTTCTTC
CDR3: CASSVGQGSNEQFF

D: NA
V: TRBV3-1/TRBV3-2
J: TRBJ1-1
size: NA
DNA: TGTGCCAGCAGCCTTAGTGCGATAACTGAAGCTTTCTTT
CDR3: CASSLSAITEAFF

D: TRBD2
V: TRBV7-2
J: TRBJ2-5
size: NA
DNA: TGTGCCAGCAGCTTTTCTAGCGGGGCAGAGACCCAGTACTTC
CDR3: CASSFSSGAETQYF

D: TRBD2
V: TRBV5-4
J: TRBJ2-3
size: NA
DNA: TGTGCCAGCAGGGTTTTAGCGGGAGGTTCAGATACGCAGTATTTT
CDR3: CASRVLAGGSDTQYF

D: NA
V: TRBV25-1
J: TRBJ2-2
size: NA
DNA: TGTGCCAGCAGTGAAGGGTCGGGAGACACCGGGGAGCTGTTTTTT
CDR3: CASSEGSGDTGELFF

D: NA
V: TRBV15
J: TRBJ2-1
size: NA
DNA: TGTGCCACCAGCAGCAGGCCCCGCGGGGTTTGGTCGGGGGAGCAGTTCTTC
CDR3: CATSSRPRGVWSGEQFF

D: NA
V: TRBV27
J: TRBJ2-5
size: NA
DNA: TGTGCCAGCAGTTTAGTTTTCGGACTCCCCGGTCGGGAGACCCAGTACTTC
CDR3: CASSLVFGLPGRETQYF

D: TRBD1
V: TRBV19
J: TRBJ1-4
size: few
DNA: TGTGCCAGTAGTCCAGATCGGACAGGGAGCAATGAAAAACTGTTTTTT
CDR3: CASSPDRTGSNEKLFF

D: TRBD1
V: TRBV24-1
J: TRBJ2-3
size: NA
DNA: TGTGCCACCAGTACCGGGACAGGGGCGATAGATACGCAGTATTTT
CDR3: CATSTGTGAIDTQYF

D: TRBD2
V: TRBV6-5
J: TRBJ2-7
size: NA
DNA: TGTGCCAGCAGTTACTGGGGGGGAGGGCCGTACGAGCAGTACTTC
CDR3: CASSYWGGGPYEQYF

D: TRBD1
V: TRBV29-1
J: TRBJ2-5
size: NA
DNA: TGCAGCGCGGACAGGGCGCGGGAGACCCAGTACTTC
CDR3: CSADRARETQYF

D: NA
V: TRBV5-1
J: TRBJ2-5
size: NA
DNA: TGCGCCAGCAGCGTAGAGGGTCAAGAGACCCAGTACTTC
CDR3: CASSVEGQETQYF

D: NA
V: TRBV7-9
J: TRBJ1-2
size: NA
DNA: TGTGCCAGCAGCCCCCGTCAAGGGGGGGGAGGGAACTATGGCTACACCTTC
CDR3: CASSPRQGGGGNYGYTF

D: TRBD1
V: TRBV6-1
J: TRBJ1-2
size: NA
DNA: TGTGCCAGCAGTGATGTCAGGGGGCGCGTCTATGGCTACACCTTC
CDR3: CASSDVRGRVYGYTF